A single sample is the source of the 13 T cell receptor beta chains below, sequenced in a study of OX40 agonist ivuxolimab in advanced cancers. Assay used: immunoSEQ multiplex PCR; TCRdb lists only in-frame clones, some missing. Of tens of thousands of clones in the sample, around 94% were seen once. Specimen: CD4+ or CD8+ T cells sorted from blood, collected in a trial of the OX40 agonist ivuxolimab. These receptors originate from an adult with an advanced solid tumor such as melanoma, head and neck, liver or kidney cancer.

J is TRBJ2-7 and V is TRBV5-1, with a weak D call TRBD2 (5 bases). The length of the CDR3 is 14 residues. V was cut by 1 base and J by 3 bases, with 11 bases left in between. Germline assignment: CDR1 SGHRS and CDR2 YFSETQ. CDR3 loop: CASSLLEAHYEQYF. The CDR3 bases are TGCGCCAGCAGCTTGTTGGAGGCTCACTACGAGCAGTACTTC.

The chain combines TRBV19 with TRBJ2-1, with 7 bases that match TRBD1. The CDR3 has 13 residues. The J segment lost 3 bases and the V segment lost 8 bases, leaving 4 bases of the junction unmatched. The germline V gene has CDR1 LNHDA and CDR2 SQIVND (reference sequence). DNA of the CDR3: TGTGCCAGTTCCGGGACAGTCTACAATGAGCAGTTCTTC. Protein: CASSGTVYNEQFF.

The chain couples TRBV9 to TRBJ2-7; 12 bases line up with TRBD2. Germline trimming cut 4 bases from V and 5 bases from J; bases unmatched to any gene: 10. The CDR3 has 16 amino acids. CDR1 is SGDLS and CDR2 is YYNGEE in the germline V gene. CDR3 in amino acids: CASSIDLAGGPDEQYF. CDR3 nucleotides: TGTGCCAGCAGCATTGATCTAGCGGGGGGGCCGGACGAGCAGTACTTC.

V usage is TRBV5-1 and J usage is TRBJ2-2; 11 bases are shared with TRBD2. V shed 3 bases and J 4 bases; nucleotides not matched to a gene: 8. The CDR3 is 17 residues long. CDR1 and CDR2 from the germline V gene are SGHRS and YFSETQ. The CDR3 bases are TGCGCCAGCAGCTCCCCTAGCGGGGGGTCCCGCACCGGGGAGCTGTTTTTT. Residues: CASSSPSGGSRTGELFF.

J is TRBJ2-7 and V is TRBV7-8; TRBD2 might be the D (5 bases). The V end was cut by 5 bases, the J end by 3 bases, with 14 bases between. CDR1 and CDR2 (germline): SGHVS, FQNEAQ. The CDR3 loop spans 14 amino acids. DNA of the CDR3: TGTGCCAGCAGCCCGGACCCGAGCGGCTACGAGCAGTACTTC. Encoded protein: CASSPDPSGYEQYF.

The chain uses TRBV28 and TRBJ1-2; D might be TRBD1 (6 bases). This CDR3 comprises 16 residues. V was pared by 3 bases and J by 2 bases, with 16 bases between. The germline V gene has CDR1 MDHEN and CDR2 SYDVKM. The CDR3 DNA reads as TGTGCCAGCAGTTTTAACTACGCAGGGGCCAACTATGGCTACACCTTC. It translates to CASSFNYAGANYGYTF.

The chain uses TRBV25-1 and TRBJ2-1; weak D call: TRBD1 (6 bases). The CDR3 consists of 14 residues. V was pared by 6 bases and J by 6 bases, with 15 bases between. From germline, CDR1 is MGHDK and CDR2 SYGVNS. The CDR3 nucleotides read TGTGCCAGCAGACCTCCAGGGGAAGTCAATGAGCAGTTCTTC. Protein: CASRPPGEVNEQFF.

The chain uses TRBV7-8 and TRBJ1-1; no reliable D call. The CDR3 has 15 residues. Germline CDR1 and CDR2: SGHVS and FQNEAQ. Trimming stripped 1 base from V and 0 bases from J, with 9 bases between. As DNA, the CDR3 is TGTGCCAGCAGCTTAGACGGCATCTTGAACACTGAAGCTTTCTTT. Encoded protein: CASSLDGILNTEAFF.

V gene TRBV28 combines with J gene TRBJ2-1; D perhaps matches TRBD2 (5 bases). Looked up from germline, CDR1 is MDHEN and CDR2 is SYDVKM. This CDR3 contains 15 residues. Trimming cost V 1 base and J 9 bases, with 16 bases left between them. The CDR3 sequence: CASSLYSGGAGEQFF. Here the CDR3 DNA reads TGTGCCAGCAGTTTATATTCAGGAGGCGCGGGTGAGCAGTTCTTC.

The V call is TRBV6-4, the J call TRBJ1-2, with a tentative D call TRBD1 (5 bases). Germline V CDR1 and CDR2: MRHNA, SNTAGT. Between the trimmed V and J ends, which lost 0 bases and 1 base, there was a span of 9 bases. CDR3 length: 15 residues. CDR3 sequence: CASSDSTQGNYGYTF. CDR3 DNA: TGTGCCAGCAGTGACTCGACTCAGGGTAACTATGGCTACACCTTC.

The CDR3 loop is CASSSRDSGNTIYF. The CDR3 coding sequence is TGTGCCAGCAGCTCGCGGGACTCCGGAAACACCATATATTTT. The rearrangement joins TRBV7-9 to TRBJ1-3; maybe TRBD1 (5 bases). V was clipped by 4 bases and J by 4 bases, with 11 bases between them. Germline V lookup: CDR1 SEHNR, CDR2 FQNEAQ (reference sequence). The CDR3 has 14 residues.

The chain carries TRBV11-3 and TRBJ1-6, with a possible D match to TRBD1 (5 bases). The germline gives CDR1 SGHNT, CDR2 YENEEA. The CDR3 contains 14 residues. V was clipped by 2 bases and J by 10 bases, with 12 bases between them. The CDR3 here is CASSLWPGPSPLHF. The CDR3 nucleotides are TGTGCCAGCAGCTTATGGCCGGGGCCCTCACCCCTCCACTTT.

The chain combines TRBV19 with TRBJ1-2; D possibly corresponds to TRBD1 (5 bases). The CDR3 sequence is 15 residues long. Trimming left V 4 bases short and J 6 bases short, with 18 bases between. In germline, CDR1 is LNHDA, CDR2 SQIVND (reference sequence). CDR3: CASSTEPSGLDGYTF. The CDR3 nucleotides read TGTGCCAGTAGTACGGAACCCTCAGGGCTTGATGGCTACACCTTC.